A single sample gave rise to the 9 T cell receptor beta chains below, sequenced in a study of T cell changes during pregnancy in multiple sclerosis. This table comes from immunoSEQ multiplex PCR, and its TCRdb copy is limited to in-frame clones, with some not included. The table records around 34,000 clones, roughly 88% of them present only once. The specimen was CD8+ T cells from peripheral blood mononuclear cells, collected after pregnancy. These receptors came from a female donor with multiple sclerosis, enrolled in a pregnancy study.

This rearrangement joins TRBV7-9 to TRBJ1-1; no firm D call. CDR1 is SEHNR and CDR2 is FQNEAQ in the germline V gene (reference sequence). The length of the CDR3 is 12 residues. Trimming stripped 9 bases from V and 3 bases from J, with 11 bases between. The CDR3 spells CASQNRDTEAFF. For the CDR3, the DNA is TGTGCCAGTCAAAACAGAGACACTGAAGCTTTCTTT.

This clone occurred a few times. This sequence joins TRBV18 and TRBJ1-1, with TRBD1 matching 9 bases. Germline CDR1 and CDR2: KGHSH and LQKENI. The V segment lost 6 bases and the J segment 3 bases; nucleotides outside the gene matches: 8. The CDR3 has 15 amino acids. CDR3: CASSPKDRGYTEAFF. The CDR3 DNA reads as TGTGCCAGCTCCCCTAAGGACAGGGGCTACACTGAAGCTTTCTTT. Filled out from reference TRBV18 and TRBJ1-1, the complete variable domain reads NAGVMQNPRHLVRRRGQEARLRCSPMKGHSHVYWYRQLPEEGLKFMVYLQKENIIDESGMPKERFSAEFPKEGPSILRIQQVVRGDSAAYFCASSPKDRGYTEAFFGQGTRLTVV.

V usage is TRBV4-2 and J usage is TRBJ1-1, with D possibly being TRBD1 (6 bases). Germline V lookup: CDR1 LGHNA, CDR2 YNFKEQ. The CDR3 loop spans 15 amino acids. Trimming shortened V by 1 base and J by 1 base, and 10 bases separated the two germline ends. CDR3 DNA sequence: TGTGCCAGCAGCCAAGTTGGGGGGGCGAACACTGAAGCTTTCTTT. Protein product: CASSQVGGANTEAFF.

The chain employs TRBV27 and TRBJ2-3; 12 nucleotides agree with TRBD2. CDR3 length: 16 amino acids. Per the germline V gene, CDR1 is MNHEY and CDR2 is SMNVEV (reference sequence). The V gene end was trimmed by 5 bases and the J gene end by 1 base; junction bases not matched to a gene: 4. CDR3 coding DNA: TGTGCCAGCAGTCCCTCTAGCGGGGGGGGCACAGATACGCAGTATTTT. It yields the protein CASSPSSGGGTDTQYF.

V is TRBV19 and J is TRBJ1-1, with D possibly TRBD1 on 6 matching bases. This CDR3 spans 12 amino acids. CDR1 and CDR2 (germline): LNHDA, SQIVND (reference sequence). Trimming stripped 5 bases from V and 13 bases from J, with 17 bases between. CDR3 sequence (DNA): TGTGCCAGTAGTGCCGGGGGGGGCAATCTTTTCTTT. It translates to CASSAGGGNLFF. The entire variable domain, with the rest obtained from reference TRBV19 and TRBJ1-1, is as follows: DGGITQSPKYLFRKEGQNVTLSCEQNLNHDAMYWYRQDPGQGLRLIYYSQIVNDFQKGDIAEGYSVSREKKESFPLTVTSAQKNPTAFYLCASSAGGGNLFFGQGTRLTVV.

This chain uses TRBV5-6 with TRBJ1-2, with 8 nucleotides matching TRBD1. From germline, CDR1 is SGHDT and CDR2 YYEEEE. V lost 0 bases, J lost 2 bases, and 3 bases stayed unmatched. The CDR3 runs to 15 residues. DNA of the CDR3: TGTGCCAGCAGCTTGGCCTACAGGGGGAACTATGGCTACACCTTC. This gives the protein CASSLAYRGNYGYTF. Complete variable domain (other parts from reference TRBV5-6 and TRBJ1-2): DAGVTQSPTHLIKTRGQQVTLRCSPKSGHDTVSWYQQALGQGPQFIFQYYEEEERQRGNFPDRFSGHQFPNYSSELNVNALLLGDSALYLCASSLAYRGNYGYTFGSGTRLTVV.

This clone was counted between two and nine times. CDR3 residues: CASSPTGDQNTEAFF. CDR3 nucleotide sequence: TGTGCCAGCAGCCCCACAGGGGACCAAAACACTGAAGCTTTCTTT. The chain has TRBV7-9 and TRBJ1-1; 7 positions agree with TRBD1. Per the germline V gene, CDR1 is SEHNR and CDR2 is FQNEAQ (reference sequence). V lost 5 bases and J lost 2; bases outside the gene matches: 8. The CDR3 contains 15 residues.

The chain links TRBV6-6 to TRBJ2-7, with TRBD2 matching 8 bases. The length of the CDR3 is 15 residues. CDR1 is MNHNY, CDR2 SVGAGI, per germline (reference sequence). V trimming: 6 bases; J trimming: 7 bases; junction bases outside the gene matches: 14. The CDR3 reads CASRRARGGQREQYF. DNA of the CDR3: TGTGCCAGCAGAAGGGCTCGGGGGGGACAAAGGGAGCAGTACTTC.

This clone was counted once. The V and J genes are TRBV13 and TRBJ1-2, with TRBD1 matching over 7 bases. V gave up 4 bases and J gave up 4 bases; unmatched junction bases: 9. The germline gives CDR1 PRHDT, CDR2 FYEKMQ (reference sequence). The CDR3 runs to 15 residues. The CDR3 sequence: CASSSEGARGYGYTF. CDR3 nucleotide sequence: TGTGCCAGCAGCTCCGAGGGGGCGCGGGGCTATGGCTACACCTTC.